Below, 14 T cell receptor beta chains from the same sample are listed, as sequenced in a study of T-cell memory formation after mild COVID-19. TCRdb processed the 5' RACE reads anew with MiXCR; each CDR3 protein has one entry. The sample records about 270,000 distinct CDR3 sequences, more than 15% being singletons. The sequenced sample was PBMCs or a T cell subset sorted from them (not recorded which). The receptors derive from a man between 18 and 29 years old who had mild COVID-19 (a few samples of this study predate the infection). Cell type and time point are not known.

This clonotype was picked up a small number of times. CDR3 sequence: CASSYEATNEKLFF. In DNA form, the CDR3 reads TGCGCCAGCAGTTATGAGGCAACTAATGAAAAACTGTTTTTT. The rearrangement joins TRBV4-3 to TRBJ1-4; D call uncertain. The CDR3 sequence is 14 residues long. V shed 6 bases and J shed 0 bases, with 8 bases lying between them. The germline gives CDR1 LGHNA, CDR2 YSLEER.

The chain links TRBV5-1 to TRBJ1-1, with D perhaps TRBD1 (6 bases). This CDR3 is built from 15 residues. CDR1 and CDR2 from the germline V gene are SGHRS and YFSETQ. Trimming left V 4 bases short and J 4 bases short, with 17 bases between. The DNA of the CDR3 is TGCGCCAGCAGCCCCCAGGGGTTTGGGTTCACTGAAGCTTTCTTT. This encodes CASSPQGFGFTEAFF.

This clonotype was counted at least ten times. The genes are TRBV28 and TRBJ1-5; 11 bases align to TRBD1. The CDR3 runs 16 residues. Germline V gene lookup returns CDR1 MDHEN and CDR2 SYDVKM. The V segment lost 5 bases and the J segment 2 bases; nucleotides outside the gene matches: 5. This chain's CDR3 is CASSRTGGDGNQPQHF. The CDR3 region has the DNA TGTGCCAGCAGTAGGACAGGGGGCGATGGCAATCAGCCCCAGCATTTT.

V usage is TRBV7-2 and J usage is TRBJ1-2; the match to TRBD1 covers 8 bases. Losses at the gene ends were 5 bases for V and 8 bases for J; bases not matched to a gene: 7. The CDR3 runs to 13 residues. Germline loops: CDR1 SGHTA, CDR2 FQGNSA. CDR3 sequence (DNA): TGTGCCAGCAGCCCACGACAGGGGAGCGGCTACACCTTC. Residues: CASSPRQGSGYTF.

The V and J genes are TRBV7-7 and TRBJ2-7; D remains ambiguous. Deletions cut 5 bases from V and 2 bases from J, with 13 bases between. The CDR3 is 14 amino acids. Germline CDR1 reads SSHAT; CDR2 reads FNYEAQ (reference sequence). The CDR3 region has the DNA TGTGCCAGCAGCCCAGGAACTAACACCTACGAGCAGTACTTC. Protein: CASSPGTNTYEQYF.

This clonotype was counted ten times or more. The chain couples TRBV29-1 to TRBJ2-3, with D perhaps matching TRBD2 (6 bases). V shed 3 bases and J shed 1 base, with 11 bases lying between them. CDR3 length equals 14 residues. Germline CDR1 and CDR2: SQVTM and ANQGSEA. CDR3 amino acids: CSVDGGEGTDTQYF. The CDR3 DNA sequence: TGCAGCGTTGACGGCGGGGAAGGCACAGATACGCAGTATTTT.

This clonotype has a count of ten or more. The J gene is TRBJ2-3, the V gene TRBV20-1; D may be TRBD2 (7 bases). CDR1 is DFQATT, CDR2 SNEGSKA, per germline (reference sequence). This CDR3 spans 16 amino acids. Trimming took off 6 bases at V and 1 base at J, with 20 bases between the two ends. The CDR3 protein is CSAEARGGHRTDTQYF. As DNA, the CDR3 is TGCAGTGCCGAAGCGAGGGGGGGCCACCGCACAGATACGCAGTATTTT.

This clonotype was recorded a few times. The chain uses TRBV12-3 or TRBV12-4 and TRBJ1-5, with 7 bases lining up with TRBD1. The CDR3 length is 13 residues. J lost 5 bases, V lost 8 bases, and 6 bases had no gene match. This CDR3 is CASAGQKDQPQHF. The CDR3, as DNA: TGTGCCAGCGCGGGACAGAAGGATCAGCCCCAGCATTTT.

This clonotype was recorded at least ten times. This chain connects TRBV29-1 to TRBJ2-3; D uncertain. V was shortened by 1 base and J by 8 bases, with 10 bases between the two germline ends. Germline V CDR1 and CDR2: SQVTM, ANQGSEA. The CDR3 runs to 12 residues. CDR3 region: CSVEGSEVTQYF. DNA of the CDR3: TGCAGCGTTGAAGGTAGTGAGGTTACGCAGTATTTT.

The V call is TRBV5-1, the J call TRBJ2-7, with 9 bases lining up with TRBD2. The CDR3 loop spans 15 amino acids. The J segment lost 3 bases and the V segment lost 4 bases, leaving 8 bases of the junction unmatched. Germline CDR1 is SGHRS and CDR2 is YFSETQ. In DNA form, the CDR3 reads TGCGCCAGCAGCGCCGGACTAGCGACCTTCTACGAGCAGTACTTC. Residues: CASSAGLATFYEQYF.

This clonotype appeared a few times. This chain links TRBV7-9 with TRBJ2-3; tentatively, D is TRBD2 (6 bases). CDR3 size: 12 residues. Germline V lookup: CDR1 SEHNR, CDR2 FQNEAQ (reference sequence). CDR3 amino acids: CVYGGGGDTQYF. The CDR3 coding sequence is TGTGTCTACGGGGGAGGTGGAGATACGCAGTATTTT.

In its sample, this clonotype was seen many times. The gene calls are TRBV4-1 and TRBJ2-2; TRBD2 aligns across 7 bases. The CDR3 totals 15 residues. Germline-derived CDR1 and CDR2 are MGHRA and YSYEKL. Losses at the gene ends were 1 base for V and 7 bases for J; bases not matched to a gene: 6. CDR3 sequence: CASSQASGVDGELFF. CDR3 DNA sequence: TGCGCCAGCAGCCAAGCAAGCGGGGTTGACGGGGAGCTGTTTTTT.

This clonotype was counted between two and nine times. The chain links TRBV6-1 to TRBJ2-1; D gene ambiguous. The CDR3 is made up of 10 amino acids. The V end lost 4 bases, the J end lost 6 bases, and 1 base lay between the germline ends. Germline CDR1 and CDR2: MNHNS and SASEGT. The CDR3 spells CASSGNEQFF. CDR3 DNA sequence: TGTGCCAGCAGTGGCAATGAGCAGTTCTTC.

The genes are TRBV18 and TRBJ1-4; D not certain. The CDR3 contains 16 residues. Per the germline V gene, CDR1 is KGHSH and CDR2 is LQKENI. V dropped 2 bases and J dropped 0 bases, with 10 bases sitting between them. For the CDR3, the DNA is TGTGCCAGCTCACCATCCTTGGAGACAACTAATGAAAAACTGTTTTTT. Amino acids: CASSPSLETTNEKLFF.